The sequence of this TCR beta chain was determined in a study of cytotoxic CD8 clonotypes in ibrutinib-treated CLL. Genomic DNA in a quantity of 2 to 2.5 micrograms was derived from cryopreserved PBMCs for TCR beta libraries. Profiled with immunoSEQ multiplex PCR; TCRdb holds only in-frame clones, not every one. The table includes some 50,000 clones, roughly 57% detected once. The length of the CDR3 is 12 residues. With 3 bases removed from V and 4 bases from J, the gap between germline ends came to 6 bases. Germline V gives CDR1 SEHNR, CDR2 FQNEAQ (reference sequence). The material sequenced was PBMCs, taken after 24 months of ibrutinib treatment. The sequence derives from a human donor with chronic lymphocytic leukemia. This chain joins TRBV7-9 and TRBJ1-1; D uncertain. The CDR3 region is CASSFGVTEAFF. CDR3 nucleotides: TGTGCCAGCAGCTTCGGGGTCACTGAAGCTTTCTTT.